This T cell receptor (beta chain) was captured by sequencing in a study of cytomegalovirus exposure and HLA in healthy donors. The study, taken as a whole, reports: V- and J-gene trimming in TCR beta was tied to a missense DCLRE1C variant by an analysis performed later. According to reports, the classifier identified cytomegalovirus status with high specificity and sensitivity.

The PCR employed 60 Vbeta primers together with 13 Jbeta primers. Repertoires were generated with immunoSEQ multiplex PCR, while TCRdb's copy carries only in-frame clones and drops some. The sample consists of 150,000 to 250,000 clones, around 83% of them appearing once. Germline-derived CDR1 and CDR2 are SNHLY and FYNNEI. Losses at the gene ends were 6 bases for V and 5 bases for J; bases not matched to a gene: 5. The CDR3 is 14 residues long. A note on this clone: The antigen is unknown.

The rearrangement joins TRBV2 to TRBJ2-3; 10 positions agree with TRBD1. The sequencing input was PBMCs. The sequence derives from a woman in her forties or fifties in good health and CMV-seropositive. CDR3 sequence reads: CASRRGQGIDTQYF. The CDR3 DNA sequence: TGTGCCAGCAGAAGGGGACAGGGGATAGATACGCAGTATTTT.